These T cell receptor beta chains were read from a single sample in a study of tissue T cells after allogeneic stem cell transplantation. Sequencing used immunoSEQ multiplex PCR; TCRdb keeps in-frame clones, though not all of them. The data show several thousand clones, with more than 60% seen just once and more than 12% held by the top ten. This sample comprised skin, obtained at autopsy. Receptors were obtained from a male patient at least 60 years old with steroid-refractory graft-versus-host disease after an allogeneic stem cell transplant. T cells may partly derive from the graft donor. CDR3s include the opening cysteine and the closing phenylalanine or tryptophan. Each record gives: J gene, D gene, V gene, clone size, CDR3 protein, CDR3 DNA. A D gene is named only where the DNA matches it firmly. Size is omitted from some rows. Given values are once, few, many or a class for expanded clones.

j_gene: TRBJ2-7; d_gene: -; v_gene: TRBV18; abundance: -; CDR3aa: CASSPSGEGRYEQYF; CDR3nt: TGTGCCAGCTCACCAAGTGGGGAAGGGCGCTACGAGCAGTACTTC
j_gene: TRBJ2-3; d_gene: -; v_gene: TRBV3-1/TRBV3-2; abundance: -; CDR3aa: CASSIVAHTDTQYF; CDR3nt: TGTGCCAGCAGCATAGTCGCCCACACAGATACGCAGTATTTT
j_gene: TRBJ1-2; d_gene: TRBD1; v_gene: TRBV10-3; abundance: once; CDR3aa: CAISDRDRAEENGGYTF; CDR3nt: TGTGCCATCAGTGATCGGGACAGGGCTGAGGAAAATGGCGGCTACACCTTC
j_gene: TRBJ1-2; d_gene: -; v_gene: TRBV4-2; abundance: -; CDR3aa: CASRPLDGTYGYTF; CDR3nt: TGTGCCAGCCGACCGTTAGACGGGACCTATGGCTACACCTTC
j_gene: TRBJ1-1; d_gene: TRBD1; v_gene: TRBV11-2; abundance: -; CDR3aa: CASSLWTGQGRSGTEAFF; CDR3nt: TGTGCCAGCAGCCTCTGGACAGGGCAAGGGAGGTCCGGGACTGAAGCTTTCTTT
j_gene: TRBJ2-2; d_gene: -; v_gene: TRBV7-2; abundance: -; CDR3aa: CASSFNPQLLGRELFF; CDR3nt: TGTGCCAGCAGCTTCAATCCACAGCTCCTAGGAAGGGAGCTGTTTTTT
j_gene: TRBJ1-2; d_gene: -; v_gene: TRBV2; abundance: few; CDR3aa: CASSTYSNYGYTF; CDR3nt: TGTGCCAGCAGTACGTACAGTAACTATGGCTACACCTTC
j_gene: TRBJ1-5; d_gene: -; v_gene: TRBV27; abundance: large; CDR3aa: CASSLTNFQPQHF; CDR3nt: TGTGCCAGCAGTTTAACTAATTTTCAGCCCCAGCATTTT
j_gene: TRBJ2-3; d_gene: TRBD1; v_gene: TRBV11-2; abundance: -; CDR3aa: CASSSYRGRGDTQYF; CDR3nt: TGTGCCAGCAGCAGTTACAGGGGGCGGGGAGATACGCAGTATTTT
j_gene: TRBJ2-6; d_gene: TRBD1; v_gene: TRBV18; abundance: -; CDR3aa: CASSPLEGARSGANVLTF; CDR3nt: TGTGCCAGCTCACCACTTGAGGGGGCGCGGTCTGGGGCCAACGTCCTGACTTTC
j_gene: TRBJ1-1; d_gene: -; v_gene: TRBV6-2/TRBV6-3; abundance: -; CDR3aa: CASSSPYQGTQGAFF; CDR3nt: TGTGCCAGCAGTTCACCATATCAAGGGACACAAGGGGCTTTCTTT
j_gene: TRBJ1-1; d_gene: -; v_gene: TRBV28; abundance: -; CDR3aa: CASSAPGLNTEAFF; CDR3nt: TGTGCCAGCAGTGCCCCGGGCCTAAACACTGAAGCTTTCTTT
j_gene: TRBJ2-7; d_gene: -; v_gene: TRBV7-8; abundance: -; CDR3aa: CASSFWTGRSSYEQYF; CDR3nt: TGTGCCAGCAGCTTTTGGACTGGGAGGAGCTCCTACGAGCAGTACTTC
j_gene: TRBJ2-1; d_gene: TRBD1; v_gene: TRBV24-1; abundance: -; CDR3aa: CATSDIRGLGNNEQFF; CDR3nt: TGTGCCACCAGTGACATCAGGGGGCTTGGGAACAATGAGCAGTTCTTC
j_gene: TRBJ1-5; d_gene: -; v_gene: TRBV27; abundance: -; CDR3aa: CASSLSPGMSNQPQHF; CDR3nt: TGTGCCAGCAGTTTATCCCCAGGGATGAGCAATCAGCCCCAGCATTTT
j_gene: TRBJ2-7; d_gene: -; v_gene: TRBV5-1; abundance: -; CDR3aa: CASSRSDRRDEQYF; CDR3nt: TGCGCCAGCAGTAGGTCAGACAGGCGCGACGAGCAGTACTTC
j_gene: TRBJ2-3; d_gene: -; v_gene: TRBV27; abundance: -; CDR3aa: CASSLERQTDTQYF; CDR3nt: TGTGCCAGCAGTTTAGAACGACAGACAGATACGCAGTATTTT
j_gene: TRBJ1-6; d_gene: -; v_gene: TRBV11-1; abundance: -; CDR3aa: CASSPDGSNSPLHF; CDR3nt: TGTGCCAGCAGCCCGGACGGGTCAAATTCACCCCTCCACTTT
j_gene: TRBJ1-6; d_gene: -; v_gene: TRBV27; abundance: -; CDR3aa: CASSLDVGTVSYNSPLHF; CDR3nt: TGTGCCAGCAGTTTAGACGTAGGAACAGTCTCCTATAATTCACCCCTCCACTTT